The rows below give T cell receptor beta chains drawn from one sample of a study of shared clonotypes between healthy human individuals. Sequencing used immunoSEQ multiplex PCR; TCRdb keeps in-frame clones, though not all of them. The sample holds more than 2 million clones, 85% to 95% seen once. Sequenced sample: naive CD4+ T cells sorted from blood. The receptor source for this set is a man between 18 and 35 years old in good health. CDR3s leave out the opening cysteine and the closing phenylalanine or tryptophan. The order of the fields is J gene, V gene, CDR3 protein.

TRBJ1-6 TRBV21-1 ASTGQGAISPLH
TRBJ2-1 TRBV28 ASSQGQGNEQF
TRBJ1-4 TRBV6-1 ASSEQGIRKLF
TRBJ1-3 TRBV6-1 ASKQSSGNTIY
TRBJ2-7 TRBV10-3 AIGLGDEQY
TRBJ1-1 TRBV6-5 ASTPRDRNTEAF
TRBJ1-1 TRBV7-9 ASSLATDRGLFVNTEAF
TRBJ2-3 TRBV9 ASSVASGADTQY
TRBJ1-1 TRBV11-2 ASSLGAVNTEAF
TRBJ1-1 TRBV7-9 ASSIGTNTEAF
TRBJ2-1 TRBV7-8 ASSLEGGGTYNEQF
TRBJ2-5 TRBV10-1 ASSPTSGTPRTQY
TRBJ2-7 TRBV27 ASSKMPTGANSYEQY
TRBJ2-1 TRBV5-6 ASSLLLAGGDNEQF
TRBJ1-1 TRBV4-1 ASSQGDRGNTEAF
TRBJ2-1 TRBV29-1 SACPGTVGNEQF
TRBJ2-5 TRBV6-6 ASSYPGGRETQY
TRBJ2-7 TRBV7-2 ASSLRSGVSSYEQY
TRBJ2-1 TRBV4-1 ASSPGQGAWDEQF
TRBJ1-1 TRBV7-2 ASSLGGSPNTEAF
TRBJ2-7 TRBV7-2 ASSLDRYSYEQY
TRBJ2-1 TRBV7-9 ASSLRRGASYNEQF
TRBJ1-6 TRBV6-1 ASSAGGPGTYNSPLH
TRBJ2-4 TRBV28 ASSIGETIQY
TRBJ2-7 TRBV11-2 ASSSQSGVNEQY
TRBJ1-6 TRBV5-1 ASSDNTGANSPLH
TRBJ1-2 TRBV25-1 ASSDSTGFGYT
TRBJ1-4 TRBV2 ASLLQGTNEKLF
TRBJ2-2 TRBV7-6 ASRPTSGINTGELF
TRBJ2-1 TRBV9 ASSVGYGLADSYNEQF
TRBJ1-4 TRBV30 AWSASGTVNEKLF
TRBJ1-1 TRBV30 AWSSTGYAF
TRBJ2-4 TRBV6-1 ASSEGRKDDIQY
TRBJ1-6 TRBV6-5 ASSRTGHTNSPLH
TRBJ2-5 TRBV27 ASSFALGTQETQY